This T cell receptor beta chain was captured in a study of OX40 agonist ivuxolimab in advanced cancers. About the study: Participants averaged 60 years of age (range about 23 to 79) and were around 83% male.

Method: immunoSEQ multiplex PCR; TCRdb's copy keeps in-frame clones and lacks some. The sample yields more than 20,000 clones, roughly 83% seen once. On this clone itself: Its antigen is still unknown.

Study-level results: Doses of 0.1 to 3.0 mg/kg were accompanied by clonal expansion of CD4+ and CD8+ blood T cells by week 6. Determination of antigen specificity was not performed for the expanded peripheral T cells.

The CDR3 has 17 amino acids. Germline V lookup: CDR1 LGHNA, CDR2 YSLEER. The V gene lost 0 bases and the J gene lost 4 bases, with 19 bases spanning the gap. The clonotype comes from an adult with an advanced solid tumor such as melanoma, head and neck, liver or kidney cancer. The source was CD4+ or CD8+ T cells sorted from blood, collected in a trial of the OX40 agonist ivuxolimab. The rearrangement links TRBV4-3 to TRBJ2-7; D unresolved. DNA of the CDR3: TGCGCCAGCAGCCAAGATCTTAAAGGGATGGTAGGGTACGAGCAGTACTTC. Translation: CASSQDLKGMVGYEQYF.